Presented here are 15 T cell receptor beta chains from one specimen sequenced in a study of human T cells and chemical hapten exposure (dated by TCRdb to 2020 to 2023). The method behind the library was RACE. TCRdb shows the sequencer as NextSeq 500. TCRdb's own reprocessing of the public reads used fastp at Q25 and MiXCR and kept productive beta chains. Identical CDR3 proteins give one entry, which carries the most common genes and DNA. The sample table contains about 350,000 distinct CDR3 sequences; only one count was recorded for approximately 5% of them. The ten largest account for under 9.5% of the sample. What this sample's time point label stands for: pre-sensitization, week 0. Explained via the paper, the treatment or condition label denotes: therapeutic diphenylcyclopropenone sensitization with weekly scalp DPC. The starting material was whole blood, obtained in connection with sensitization to the hapten diphenylcyclopropenone (DPC). These receptors originate from a woman under 30 with alopecia areata. Some clones in this sample may be carry-over from other donors' samples.

This clonotype was seen many times. The V call is TRBV4-1, the J call TRBJ2-7; a possible D gene is TRBD2 (5 bases). Trimming pared 2 bases from V and 0 bases from J, leaving 8 bases between. From germline, CDR1 is MGHRA and CDR2 YSYEKL. The CDR3 is made up of 14 amino acids. The CDR3 loop is CASSQPRVSYEQYF. In DNA form, the CDR3 reads TGCGCCAGCAGCCAACCGCGGGTCTCCTACGAGCAGTACTTC.

This chain connects TRBV7-9 to TRBJ2-3, with D hard to call. V lost 1 base and J 6 bases, leaving 11 bases between the germline ends. The V gene's germline CDR1 is SEHNR and CDR2 FQNEAQ (reference sequence). This CDR3 contains 14 residues. The CDR3: CASSLGTSMDTQYF. The CDR3 bases are TGTGCCAGCAGCTTAGGGACCTCCATGGATACGCAGTATTTT.

This clonotype has ten or more counts. The chain couples TRBV7-9 to TRBJ2-3; D not certain. In germline, CDR1 is SEHNR, CDR2 FQNEAQ (reference sequence). CDR3 length equals 12 residues. V shed 0 bases and J shed 4 bases, with 2 bases lying between them. As DNA, the CDR3 is TGTGCCAGCAGCTTAGCGCCAGATACGCAGTATTTT. Residues: CASSLAPDTQYF. Looking up the rest from reference TRBV7-9 and TRBJ2-3 gives the full variable domain: DTGVSQNPRHKITKRGQNVTFRCDPISEHNRLYWYRQTLGQGPEFLTYFQNEAQLEKSRLLSDRFSAERPKGSFSTLEIQRTEQGDSAMYLCASSLAPDTQYFGPGTRLTVL.

This clonotype was counted ten times or more. The V and J genes are TRBV27 and TRBJ2-1; 9 bases align to TRBD2. The CDR3 is made up of 15 amino acids. Germline V lookup: CDR1 MNHEY, CDR2 SMNVEV (reference sequence). V shed 2 bases and J 5 bases; nucleotides not matched to a gene: 4. This CDR3 reads CASSLLAGGNNEQFF. DNA of the CDR3: TGTGCCAGCAGTTTACTTGCGGGGGGGAACAATGAGCAGTTCTTC.

The V and J genes are TRBV7-9 and TRBJ1-2; 7 nucleotides line up with TRBD1. The CDR3 length is 16 residues. With V trimmed by 5 bases and J by 0 bases, 9 bases remained unmatched. Looked up from germline, CDR1 is SEHNR and CDR2 is FQNEAQ (reference sequence). The CDR3 bases are TGTGCCAGCAGCCTCTCGACAGGGACCCCTAACTATGGCTACACCTTC. Translated: CASSLSTGTPNYGYTF.

This clonotype occurred many times. This chain links TRBV5-6 with TRBJ1-2, with a weak D call TRBD1 (6 bases). This CDR3 contains 12 residues. Trimming pared 2 bases from V and 7 bases from J, leaving 9 bases between. CDR1 and CDR2 from the germline V gene are SGHDT and YYEEEE. The chain's CDR3 is CASSFDRRGYTF. The CDR3 bases are TGTGCCAGCAGCTTCGACAGGCGTGGCTACACCTTC.

This clonotype was observed at least ten times. The chain combines TRBV3-1 with TRBJ2-1; 11 positions match TRBD2. From germline, CDR1 is LGHDT and CDR2 YNNKEL (reference sequence). V lost 5 bases and J lost 7; bases outside the gene matches: 7. The CDR3 consists of 15 residues. CDR3 sequence: CASSRSSGGRNEQFF. CDR3 DNA sequence: TGTGCCAGCAGCAGATCTAGCGGGGGGAGGAATGAGCAGTTCTTC.

This clonotype appeared a few times. The rearrangement uses TRBV7-2 and TRBJ1-5, with 9 bases identical to TRBD1. This CDR3 has 17 residues. Per the germline V gene, CDR1 is SGHTA and CDR2 is FQGNSA. V was clipped by 4 bases and J by 2 bases; unmatched bases: 9. CDR3: CASSSTGGGAGNQPQHF. In nucleotides, the CDR3 is TGTGCCAGCAGCTCCACAGGGGGCGGTGCGGGCAATCAGCCCCAGCATTTT.

The chain carries TRBV28 and TRBJ1-2, with TRBD1 matching 7 bases. With V trimmed by 6 bases and J by 3 bases, 10 bases remained unmatched. CDR1 is MDHEN and CDR2 is SYDVKM in the germline V gene. The CDR3 has 15 residues. CDR3 sequence: CASSPSYQGDYGYTF. Here the CDR3 DNA reads TGTGCCAGCAGCCCATCTTATCAGGGGGACTATGGCTACACCTTC.

Ten or more counts support this clonotype. The chain uses TRBV28 and TRBJ2-4; a weak D match, TRBD2 (6 bases). Germline V CDR1 and CDR2: MDHEN, SYDVKM. The V gene lost 2 bases and the J gene lost 0 bases, with 11 bases spanning the gap. The CDR3 contains 16 residues. This CDR3 reads CASSLVTGVAKNIQYF. CDR3 sequence (DNA): TGTGCCAGCAGTTTAGTAACGGGAGTAGCCAAAAACATTCAGTACTTC. Variable domain in full (rest from reference TRBV28 and TRBJ2-4): DVKVTQSSRYLVKRTGEKVFLECVQDMDHENMFWYRQDPGLGLRLIYFSYDVKMKEKGDIPEGYSVSREKKERFSLILESASTNQTSMYLCASSLVTGVAKNIQYFGAGTRLSVL.

This clonotype was seen a few times. The chain employs TRBV3-1 and TRBJ2-3; 9 nucleotides line up with TRBD2. Germline CDR1 and CDR2: LGHDT and YNNKEL (reference sequence). V lost 3 bases to trimming and J lost 2 bases; unmatched junction nucleotides: 6. CDR3 size: 16 residues. This CDR3 reads CASSQVAGVSTDTQYF. The DNA for the CDR3 is TGTGCCAGCAGCCAGGTAGCGGGGGTGTCCACAGATACGCAGTATTTT.

The V call is TRBV6-5, the J call TRBJ2-1; 9 positions agree with TRBD1. CDR3 length: 15 amino acids. V was clipped by 4 bases and J by 3 bases; unmatched bases: 4. Germline values: CDR1 MNHEY, CDR2 SVGAGI. CDR3 amino acids: CASSSGTGIYNEQFF. The CDR3 bases are TGTGCCAGCAGTTCCGGGACAGGGATCTACAATGAGCAGTTCTTC.

This clonotype was picked up one time. V is TRBV29-1 and J is TRBJ2-3, with D hard to call. The germline V gene has CDR1 SQVTM and CDR2 ANQGSEA. The CDR3 has 13 amino acids. V lost 3 bases to trimming and J lost 6 bases, with 13 bases between them. The CDR3 sequence: CSVDGDIADTQYF. The CDR3 DNA reads TGCAGCGTTGATGGTGATATCGCTGATACGCAGTATTTT.

This clonotype was counted many times. The chain links TRBV5-1 to TRBJ1-2, with a weak D call TRBD1 (5 bases). Germline V gives CDR1 SGHRS, CDR2 YFSETQ. The CDR3 runs 14 residues. The ends were cut back, 0 bases at V and 2 bases at J, with 8 bases in the middle. The CDR3: CASSLGDGNYGYTF. CDR3 sequence (DNA): TGCGCCAGCAGCTTGGGGGACGGAAACTATGGCTACACCTTC.

Only a few counts were recorded for this clonotype. CDR3 in amino acids: CASSFTPGSKTQYF. The DNA for the CDR3 is TGTGCCAGCAGCTTCACGCCAGGTTCCAAGACCCAGTACTTC. This chain uses TRBV7-2 with TRBJ2-5; D gene uncertain. The CDR3 has 14 residues. V lost 3 bases and J 6 bases, leaving 14 bases between the germline ends. Germline lookup yields CDR1 SGHTA and CDR2 FQGNSA.